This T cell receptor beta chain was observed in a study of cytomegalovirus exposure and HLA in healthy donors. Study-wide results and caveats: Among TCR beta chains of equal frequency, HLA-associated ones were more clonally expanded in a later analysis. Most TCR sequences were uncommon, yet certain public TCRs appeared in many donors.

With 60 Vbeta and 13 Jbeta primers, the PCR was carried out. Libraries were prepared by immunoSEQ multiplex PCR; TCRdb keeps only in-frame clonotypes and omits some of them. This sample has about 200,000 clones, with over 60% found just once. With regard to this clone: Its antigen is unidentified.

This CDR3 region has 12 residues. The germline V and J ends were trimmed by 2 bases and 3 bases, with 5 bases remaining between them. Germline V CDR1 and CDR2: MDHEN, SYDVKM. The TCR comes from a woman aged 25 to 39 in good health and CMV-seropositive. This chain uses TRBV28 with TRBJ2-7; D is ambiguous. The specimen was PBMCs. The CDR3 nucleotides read TGTGCCAGCAGTTTAAGCCGCTACGAGCAGTACTTC. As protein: CASSLSRYEQYF.